The table lists the clone carrying this T cell receptor beta chain with a count of one. This specimen belongs to a study of blood T cell repertoires in COVID-19. Study overall: Researchers got acute and convalescent COVID-19 samples from the United States, Italy and Spain.

Researchers sorted participants into cohorts using their self-reported clinical history. Sequencing used immunoSEQ multiplex PCR; TCRdb keeps in-frame clones, though not all of them. Here the sample spans some 180,000 clones, 84% being singletons. Germline V gene lookup returns CDR1 ENHRY and CDR2 SYGVKD. This CDR3 has 14 residues. Trimming removed 4 bases from V and 4 bases from J, with 13 bases in between. The sequence came from a woman aged 25 to 45 who had been exposed to COVID-19. Sequencing was carried out using PBMCs or T cells enriched from blood (not recorded which). This chain joins TRBV10-3 and TRBJ1-2; perhaps TRBD1 as D (5 bases). The CDR3 region is CAISAPDTLYGYTF. The CDR3 DNA reads as TGTGCCATCAGTGCCCCGGACACCCTCTATGGCTACACCTTC.